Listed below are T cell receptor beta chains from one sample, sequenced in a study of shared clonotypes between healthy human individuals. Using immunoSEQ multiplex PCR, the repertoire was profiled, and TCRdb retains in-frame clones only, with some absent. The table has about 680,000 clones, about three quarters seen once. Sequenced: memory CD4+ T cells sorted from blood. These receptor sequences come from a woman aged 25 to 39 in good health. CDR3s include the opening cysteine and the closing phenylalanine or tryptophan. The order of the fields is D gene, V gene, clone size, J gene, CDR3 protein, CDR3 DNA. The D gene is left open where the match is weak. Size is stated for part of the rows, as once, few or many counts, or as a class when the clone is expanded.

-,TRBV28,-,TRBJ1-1,CATSGRMNTEAFF,TGTGCCACCTCTGGGCGAATGAACACTGAAGCTTTCTTT
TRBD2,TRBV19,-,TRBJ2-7,CATGLAERSSYEQYF,TGTGCCACCGGTCTAGCGGAAAGGAGCTCCTACGAGCAGTACTTC
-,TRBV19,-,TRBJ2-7,CASSIDGDPYEQYF,TGTGCCAGTAGTATAGACGGGGATCCCTACGAGCAGTACTTC
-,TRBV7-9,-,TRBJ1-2,CASSLFNNYGYTF,TGTGCCAGCAGCTTGTTCAATAACTATGGCTACACCTTC
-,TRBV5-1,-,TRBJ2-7,CASSLAVSSGYEQYF,TGCGCCAGCAGCTTGGCCGTCTCCTCTGGCTACGAGCAGTACTTC
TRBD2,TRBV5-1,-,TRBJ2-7,CASSLVPSGGAYEQYF,TGCGCCAGCAGCTTGGTTCCTAGCGGGGGGGCCTACGAGCAGTACTTC
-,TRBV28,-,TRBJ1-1,CASSLQGLNTEAFF,TGTGCCAGCAGTTTACAAGGTTTGAACACTGAAGCTTTCTTT
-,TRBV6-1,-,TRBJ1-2,CASRGGTNYGYTF,TGTGCCAGCAGGGGAGGGACCAACTATGGCTACACCTTC
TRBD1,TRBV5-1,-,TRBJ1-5,CASIWRQGGNQPQHF,TGCGCCAGCATATGGAGACAGGGAGGCAATCAGCCCCAGCATTTT
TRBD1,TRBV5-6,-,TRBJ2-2,CASSLIGTVAAGELFF,TGTGCCAGCAGCTTGATCGGGACAGTGGCCGCCGGGGAGCTGTTTTTT
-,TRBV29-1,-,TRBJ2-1,CSEVRGNEQFF,TGCAGCGAGGTCCGGGGGAATGAGCAGTTCTTC
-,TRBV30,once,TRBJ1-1,CAWTRGRANTEAFF,TGTGCCTGGACACGAGGACGGGCGAACACTGAAGCTTTCTTT
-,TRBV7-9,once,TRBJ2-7,CASSLERWGEQYF,TGTGCCAGCAGCTTAGAACGTTGGGGCGAGCAGTACTTC
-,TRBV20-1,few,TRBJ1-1,CSADRDTEAFF,TGCAGTGCGGACCGGGACACTGAAGCTTTCTTT
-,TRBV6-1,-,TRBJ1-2,CASRDTGTPHRYTF,TGTGCCAGCAGGGACACCGGGACCCCTCACCGCTACACCTTC
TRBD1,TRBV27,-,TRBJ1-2,CASSTKSTGQGHGYTF,TGTGCCAGCAGTACAAAATCCACGGGACAGGGCCATGGCTACACCTTC
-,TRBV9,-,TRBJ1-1,CASSVDGGMNTEAFF,TGTGCCAGCAGCGTAGACGGAGGGATGAACACTGAAGCTTTCTTT
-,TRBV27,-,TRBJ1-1,CASLREGGQAFF,TGTGCCAGCTTAAGGGAGGGTGGCCAAGCTTTCTTT
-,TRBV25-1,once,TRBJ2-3,CASSERGFRTDTQYF,TGTGCCAGCAGTGAAAGGGGCTTTAGGACAGATACGCAGTATTTT
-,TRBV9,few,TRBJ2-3,CASSDGNTDTQYF,TGTGCCAGCAGCGACGGGAACACAGATACGCAGTATTTT
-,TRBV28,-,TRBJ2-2,CASRSSGELFF,TGTGCCAGCAGGTCGTCCGGGGAGCTGTTTTTT
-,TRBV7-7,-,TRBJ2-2,CASSLGARDGELFF,TGTGCCAGCAGCTTAGGCGCTAGGGACGGGGAGCTGTTTTTT
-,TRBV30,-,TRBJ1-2,CAWSPRRQGFYGYTF,TGTGCCTGGAGTCCCCGGCGGCAGGGCTTCTATGGCTACACCTTC
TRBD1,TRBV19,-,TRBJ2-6,CASRLQGAGANVLTF,TGTGCCAGTAGGCTACAGGGGGCTGGGGCCAACGTCCTGACTTTC
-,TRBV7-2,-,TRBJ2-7,CASSRDSDYEQYF,TGTGCCAGCAGCCGAGACAGTGACTACGAGCAGTACTTC
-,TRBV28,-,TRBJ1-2,CASSLGYYGYTF,TGTGCCAGCAGTTTGGGATACTATGGCTACACCTTC
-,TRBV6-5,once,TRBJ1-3,CASRKQANSGNTIYF,TGTGCCAGCAGAAAACAGGCGAACTCTGGAAACACCATATATTTT
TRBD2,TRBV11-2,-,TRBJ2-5,CASSPRLAGEFGETQYF,TGTGCCAGCAGCCCGAGACTAGCGGGAGAATTTGGGGAGACCCAGTACTTC
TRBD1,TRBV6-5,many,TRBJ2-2,CASRGQGDIGELFF,TGTGCCAGCAGAGGACAGGGGGACATCGGGGAGCTGTTTTTT
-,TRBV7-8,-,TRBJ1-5,CASSLAGQPQHF,TGTGCCAGCAGCTTGGCGGGACAGCCCCAGCATTTT
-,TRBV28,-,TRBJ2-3,CASKRFQGWSDTQYF,TGTGCCAGCAAGAGGTTTCAGGGGTGGTCAGATACGCAGTATTTT
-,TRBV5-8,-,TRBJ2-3,CASSLRNTDTQYF,TGTGCCAGCAGCTTACGAAACACAGATACGCAGTATTTT
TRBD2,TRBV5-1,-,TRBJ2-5,CSNALGGETQYF,TGCTCCAACGCCCTCGGGGGGGAGACCCAGTACTTC
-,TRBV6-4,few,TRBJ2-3,CASSETAEPDTQYF,TGTGCCAGCAGTGAAACAGCGGAGCCAGATACGCAGTATTTT